This entry concerns a single T cell receptor (beta chain). This sample was taken from a study of PD-1 blockade in mismatch repair-deficient tumors. The data were produced by immunoSEQ multiplex PCR, yet TCRdb's version contains in-frame clones alone and is incomplete. The data contain about 39,000 clones, around 80% of them singletons. The TCR sequence derives from an adult with mismatch repair-deficient cancer. The sequencing here drew on PBMCs, taken roughly 39 weeks after starting pembrolizumab.

As DNA, the CDR3 is TGTGCCAGCAGCGTAGTGTCGAGCACCGGGGAGCTGTTTTTT. It specifies CASSVVSSTGELFF. The chain has TRBV9 and TRBJ2-2; D is ambiguous. The V gene lost 0 bases and the J gene lost 4 bases, with 7 bases spanning the gap. Germline values: CDR1 SGDLS, CDR2 YYNGEE. This CDR3 is built from 14 residues.